Described below is a single TCR beta chain sequence and its context. The antigen is not known. These data belong to a study of T cells after yellow fever vaccination. General study results and limits: A faster peak, day 5 versus 15, was reached by the weaker secondary response.

TCRdb called the 5' RACE reads again in MiXCR, with one record for every CDR3 protein. The sample consists of some 600,000 distinct CDR3 sequences, more than 9% of them appearing once. CDR3 size: 14 residues. Trimming shortened V by 7 bases and J by 3 bases, and 16 bases separated the two germline ends. Germline V gene sequence: CDR1 SGHRS, CDR2 YFSETQ. The origin of this receptor is a man younger than 45 who received the YFV17D yellow fever vaccine. The chain combines TRBV5-1 with TRBJ1-1; TRBD1 might be the D (5 bases). This sample comprised PBMCs, obtained on the day of the yellow fever booster vaccination. CDR3 nucleotide sequence: TGCGCCAGCCTACCGGGGGGGGTCGACACTGAAGCTTTCTTT. This gives the protein CASLPGGVDTEAFF.